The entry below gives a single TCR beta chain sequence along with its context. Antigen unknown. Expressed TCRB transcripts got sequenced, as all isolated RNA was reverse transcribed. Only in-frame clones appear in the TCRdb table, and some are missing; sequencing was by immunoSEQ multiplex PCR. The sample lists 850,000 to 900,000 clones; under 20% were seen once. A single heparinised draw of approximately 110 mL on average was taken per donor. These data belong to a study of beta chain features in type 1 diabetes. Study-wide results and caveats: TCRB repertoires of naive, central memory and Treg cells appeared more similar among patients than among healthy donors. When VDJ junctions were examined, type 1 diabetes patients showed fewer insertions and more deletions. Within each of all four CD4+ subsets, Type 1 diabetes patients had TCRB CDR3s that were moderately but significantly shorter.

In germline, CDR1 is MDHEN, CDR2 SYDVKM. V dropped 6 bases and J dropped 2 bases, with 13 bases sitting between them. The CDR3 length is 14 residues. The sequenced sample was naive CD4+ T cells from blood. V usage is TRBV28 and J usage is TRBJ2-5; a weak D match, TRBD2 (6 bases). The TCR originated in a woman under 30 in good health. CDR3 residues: CASSTLARQETQYF. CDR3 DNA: TGTGCCAGCAGCACCCTAGCGCGGCAAGAGACCCAGTACTTC.